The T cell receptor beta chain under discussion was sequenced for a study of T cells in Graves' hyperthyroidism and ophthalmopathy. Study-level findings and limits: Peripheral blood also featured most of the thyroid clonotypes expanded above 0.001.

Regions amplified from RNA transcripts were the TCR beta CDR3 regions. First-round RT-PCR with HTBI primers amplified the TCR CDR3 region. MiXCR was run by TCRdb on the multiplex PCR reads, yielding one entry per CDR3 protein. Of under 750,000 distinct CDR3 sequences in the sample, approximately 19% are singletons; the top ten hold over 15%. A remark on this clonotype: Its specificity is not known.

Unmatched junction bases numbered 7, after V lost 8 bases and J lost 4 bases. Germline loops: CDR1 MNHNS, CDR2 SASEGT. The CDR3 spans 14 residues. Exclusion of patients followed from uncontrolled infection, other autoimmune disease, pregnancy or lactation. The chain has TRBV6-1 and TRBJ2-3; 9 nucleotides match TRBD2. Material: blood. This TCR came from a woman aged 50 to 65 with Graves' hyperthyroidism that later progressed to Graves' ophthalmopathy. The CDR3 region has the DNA TGTGCCAGCCGTAGCGGGGGAGTTTCAGATACGCAGTATTTT. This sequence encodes CASRSGGVSDTQYF.